This T cell receptor beta chain was observed in a study of OX40 agonist ivuxolimab in advanced cancers. TCRdb's table, derived via immunoSEQ multiplex PCR, lists solely in-frame clones and lacks some. The repertoire holds roughly 75,000 clones, with around 90% as singletons. About this clone itself: Its antigen is currently unknown.

Whole-study results and caveats: Also showing low normalized T-cell clonal expansion were some of the nonresponders.

Trimming pared 0 bases from V and 4 bases from J, leaving 13 bases between. CDR3 length: 15 amino acids. Germline assignment: CDR1 SGHRS and CDR2 YFSETQ. Source: CD4+ or CD8+ T cells sorted from blood, taken in a trial of the OX40 agonist ivuxolimab. The chain combines TRBV5-1 with TRBJ1-2, with D uncertain. This clonotype was obtained from an adult with an advanced solid tumor such as melanoma, head and neck, liver or kidney cancer. The CDR3 region is CASSLEGSSSYGYTF. The CDR3 DNA is TGCGCCAGCAGCTTGGAAGGCAGCTCTAGCTATGGCTACACCTTC.